These T cell receptor beta chains were read from a single sample in a study of cytomegalovirus exposure and HLA in healthy donors. Data came from immunoSEQ multiplex PCR; TCRdb stores just in-frame clones and leaves some out. The repertoire holds 90,000 to 140,000 clones, with about 70% as singletons. Sequenced: PBMCs. The receptors were gathered from a man aged 25-45 years in good health and CMV-seronegative. Both conserved end residues are part of each CDR3. The order of the fields is clone size, D gene, V gene, J gene, CDR3 protein, CDR3 DNA. A D gene is named only where the DNA matches it firmly. Clone size appears in some rows only: once, few, many, or a class for an expanded clone.

size: NA; D: NA; V: TRBV25-1; J: TRBJ1-2; CDR3: CASSEVDGYTF; DNA: TGTGCCAGCAGTGAAGTAGATGGCTACACCTTC
size: NA; D: TRBD2; V: TRBV4-3; J: TRBJ2-3; CDR3: CASSQSRGGSRDTQYF; DNA: TGCGCCAGCAGCCAAAGTCGCGGCGGGAGTAGAGATACGCAGTATTTT
size: NA; D: NA; V: TRBV29-1; J: TRBJ1-2; CDR3: CSVENEQGGYTF; DNA: TGCAGCGTTGAAAATGAACAGGGCGGCTACACCTTC
size: NA; D: TRBD1; V: TRBV4-2; J: TRBJ2-5; CDR3: CASSQGDRAQETQYF; DNA: TGTGCCAGCAGCCAAGGGGACAGGGCGCAGGAGACCCAGTACTTC
size: NA; D: NA; V: TRBV19; J: TRBJ2-7; CDR3: CASSTQGRVTYEQYF; DNA: TGTGCCAGTAGTACACAGGGCAGGGTAACCTACGAGCAGTACTTC
size: NA; D: NA; V: TRBV7-2; J: TRBJ2-2; CDR3: CASSSGLYTGELFF; DNA: TGTGCCAGCAGCTCTGGACTGTACACCGGGGAGCTGTTTTTT
size: once; D: NA; V: TRBV19; J: TRBJ1-1; CDR3: CASSPADTPNTEAFF; DNA: TGTGCCAGTAGTCCCGCGGACACGCCGAACACTGAAGCTTTCTTT
size: NA; D: TRBD1; V: TRBV10-3; J: TRBJ1-4; CDR3: CAIRASGTDNEKLFF; DNA: TGTGCCATCAGGGCCTCCGGGACAGATAATGAAAAACTGTTTTTT
size: NA; D: NA; V: TRBV19; J: TRBJ1-2; CDR3: CASNPGRELVNYGYTF; DNA: TGTGCCAGTAACCCAGGGCGGGAACTCGTCAACTATGGCTACACCTTC
size: NA; D: NA; V: TRBV2; J: TRBJ2-3; CDR3: CASTRNGGPTDTQYF; DNA: TGTGCCAGCACCCGGAATGGAGGGCCCACAGATACGCAGTATTTT
size: NA; D: NA; V: TRBV28; J: TRBJ1-2; CDR3: CASSYRGGYTF; DNA: TGTGCCAGCAGTTACCGGGGTGGCTACACCTTC
size: NA; D: NA; V: TRBV7-2; J: TRBJ2-1; CDR3: CASSLAGGGGSAPFF; DNA: TGTGCCAGCAGCTTAGCGGGGGGGGGCGGGAGTGCCCCGTTCTTC
size: few; D: NA; V: TRBV19; J: TRBJ1-4; CDR3: CASSVIGGGEKLFF; DNA: TGTGCCAGTAGCGTAATCGGGGGGGGTGAAAAACTGTTTTTT
size: few; D: TRBD2; V: TRBV4-1; J: TRBJ2-3; CDR3: CASSAGTTSTDTQYF; DNA: TGCGCCAGCAGCGCCGGGACTACAAGCACAGATACGCAGTATTTT
size: NA; D: TRBD2; V: TRBV7-3; J: TRBJ2-1; CDR3: CASSPFGSGAYNEQFF; DNA: TGTGCCAGCAGCCCTTTTGGTAGCGGGGCCTACAATGAGCAGTTCTTC
size: NA; D: NA; V: TRBV5-4; J: TRBJ1-1; CDR3: CASRARHLNTEAFF; DNA: TGTGCCAGCAGGGCACGACACCTGAACACTGAAGCTTTCTTT
size: NA; D: TRBD1; V: TRBV19; J: TRBJ2-2; CDR3: CASRRKGTGNTGELFF; DNA: TGTGCCAGTAGGAGAAAGGGGACAGGGAACACCGGGGAGCTGTTTTTT
size: NA; D: TRBD1; V: TRBV7-9; J: TRBJ2-6; CDR3: CSSSLETGILSGANVLTF; DNA: TGTTCCAGCAGCTTAGAGACAGGGATCCTCTCTGGGGCCAACGTCCTGACTTTC
size: NA; D: TRBD1; V: TRBV7-7; J: TRBJ1-2; CDR3: CASSLSGGTVVLTNYGYTF; DNA: TGTGCTAGCAGCTTAAGTGGAGGGACAGTAGTCTTAACTAACTATGGCTACACCTTC
size: NA; D: TRBD2; V: TRBV28; J: TRBJ2-5; CDR3: CASSEAGGFETQYF; DNA: TGTGCCAGCAGTGAAGCGGGAGGGTTTGAGACCCAGTACTTC
size: NA; D: TRBD2; V: TRBV30; J: TRBJ2-1; CDR3: CAWALADPTYNEQFF; DNA: TGTGCCTGGGCTCTAGCGGACCCGACGTACAATGAGCAGTTCTTC
size: NA; D: NA; V: TRBV18; J: TRBJ1-6; CDR3: CASSADSAYNSPLHF; DNA: TGTGCCAGCTCGGCGGACAGTGCCTATAATTCACCCCTCCACTTT
size: once; D: NA; V: TRBV29-1; J: TRBJ2-7; CDR3: CSVAGGSSDEQYF; DNA: TGCAGCGTTGCCGGGGGTTCGAGCGACGAGCAGTACTTC
size: NA; D: NA; V: TRBV11-2; J: TRBJ2-5; CDR3: CASSQATREETQYF; DNA: TGTGCCAGCAGCCAAGCGACGAGAGAAGAGACCCAGTACTTC
size: NA; D: NA; V: TRBV19; J: TRBJ2-2; CDR3: CASSMGLRNTGELFF; DNA: TGTGCCAGTAGTATGGGACTCAGGAACACCGGGGAGCTGTTTTTT
size: few; D: TRBD2; V: TRBV7-2; J: TRBJ2-1; CDR3: CASSTLAGGPPFF; DNA: TGTGCCAGCAGCACACTAGCGGGAGGGCCGCCGTTCTTC
size: NA; D: TRBD1; V: TRBV9; J: TRBJ2-7; CDR3: CASSVGQGAYEQYF; DNA: TGTGCCAGCAGCGTTGGGCAGGGGGCCTACGAGCAGTACTTC
size: NA; D: NA; V: TRBV18; J: TRBJ2-2; CDR3: CASSPRTPGDGELFF; DNA: TGTGCCAGCTCACCACGGACTCCAGGGGACGGGGAGCTGTTTTTT
size: NA; D: TRBD1; V: TRBV4-2; J: TRBJ1-4; CDR3: CASSPRQGEKLFF; DNA: TGTGCCAGCAGCCCTAGACAGGGGGAAAAACTGTTTTTT
size: NA; D: TRBD1; V: TRBV27; J: TRBJ1-4; CDR3: CASSLSPWQGDEKLFF; DNA: TGTGCCAGCAGTTTATCCCCGTGGCAGGGGGATGAAAAACTGTTTTTT
size: NA; D: NA; V: TRBV15; J: TRBJ1-4; CDR3: CATSRSTGKLFF; DNA: TGTGCCACCAGCAGATCAACCGGAAAACTGTTTTTT
size: few; D: NA; V: TRBV11-3; J: TRBJ2-3; CDR3: CASSPGTLGDTQYF; DNA: TGTGCCAGCAGCCCCGGGACTTTGGGAGATACGCAGTATTTT
size: NA; D: NA; V: TRBV6-5; J: TRBJ2-6; CDR3: CASRQEASGANGLTF; DNA: TGTGCCAGCAGACAGGAAGCCTCTGGGGCCAACGGCCTGACTTTC
size: NA; D: TRBD1; V: TRBV5-4; J: TRBJ1-1; CDR3: CASSLSDRGIGTEAFF; DNA: TGTGCCAGCAGCCTTTCGGACAGGGGGATAGGGACTGAAGCTTTCTTT
size: NA; D: TRBD1; V: TRBV25-1; J: TRBJ1-5; CDR3: CASSEDRGDQPQHF; DNA: TGTGCCAGCAGCGAAGACAGGGGGGATCAGCCCCAGCATTTT
size: NA; D: NA; V: TRBV7-2; J: TRBJ2-2; CDR3: CASSPRGGGLNTGELFF; DNA: TGTGCCAGCAGCCCCCGCGGCGGAGGGTTAAACACCGGGGAGCTGTTTTTT
size: NA; D: TRBD1; V: TRBV10-3; J: TRBJ1-3; CDR3: CAISDGQGDISGNTIYF; DNA: TGTGCCATCAGTGACGGACAGGGGGATATTTCTGGAAACACCATATATTTT
size: NA; D: TRBD1; V: TRBV19; J: TRBJ1-2; CDR3: CASSRSMPRDRRTLTNYGYTF; DNA: TGTGCCAGTAGTCGTTCGATGCCCCGGGACAGGCGGACACTTACTAACTATGGCTACACCTTC
size: NA; D: NA; V: TRBV7-9; J: TRBJ2-7; CDR3: CASSLRAGNYEQYF; DNA: TGTGCCAGCAGCTTAAGGGCAGGGAACTACGAGCAGTACTTC